A single sample gave rise to the 26 T cell receptor beta chains below, sequenced in a study of cytomegalovirus exposure and HLA in healthy donors (dated by TCRdb to 2015 to 2018). Library preparation was by the immunoSEQ multiplex PCR assay. For the multiplex PCR, a mixture combining 60 forward primers for TCR Vbeta segments and 13 reverse primers for TCR Jbeta segments was used. TCRdb limited this immuneACCESS table to in-frame rearrangements with V and J called. A share of clones is missing; checked studies link under half to unresolved V genes, and the rest is unexplained. The sample contains roughly 130,000 clones, 66% of them found a single time. The ten largest clones take up 6.5% of the sample. The sequencing input was PBMCs. The source is a woman in her sixties in good health and CMV-seronegative.

This chain links TRBV7-2 with TRBJ2-3; 12 bases map to TRBD2. V trimming: 6 bases; J trimming: 4 bases; junction bases outside the gene matches: 5. Germline CDR1 is SGHTA and CDR2 is FQGNSA. The CDR3 contains 15 residues. CDR3: CASSRSSGGADTQYF. The CDR3, as DNA: TGTGCCAGCAGTCGTTCTAGCGGGGGGGCAGATACGCAGTATTTT.

The gene calls are TRBV10-3 and TRBJ2-3; TRBD2 matches 7 bases. Germline V gives CDR1 ENHRY, CDR2 SYGVKD. The CDR3 is made up of 12 amino acids. With V trimmed by 7 bases and J by 6 bases, 4 bases remained unmatched. The CDR3 reads CAIKTSSDTQYF. CDR3 DNA: TGTGCCATCAAGACTAGCTCTGATACGCAGTATTTT.

The rearrangement joins TRBV6-6 to TRBJ2-2; a possible D gene is TRBD2 (6 bases). Germline V CDR1 and CDR2: MNHNY, SVGAGI (reference sequence). The CDR3 has 12 residues. Trimming pared 10 bases from V and 4 bases from J, leaving 10 bases between. CDR3 loop: CATHGGTGELFF. The CDR3 coding sequence is TGTGCCACGCACGGGGGCACCGGGGAGCTGTTTTTT.

This clone was seen more than once but under ten times. The J gene is TRBJ1-5, the V gene TRBV28; no firm D call. The CDR3 covers 16 residues. Trimming took off 3 bases at V and 0 bases at J, with 12 bases between the two ends. The germline gives CDR1 MDHEN, CDR2 SYDVKM. CDR3 sequence (DNA): TGTGCCAGCAGTTTGGTCCTCAGGAATAGCAATCAGCCCCAGCATTTT. Amino acids: CASSLVLRNSNQPQHF.

The CDR3 DNA is TGTGCCAGCAGCTTAGGGTCGGGGTATGGCGGGGCTTTCTTT. Its protein product is CASSLGSGYGGAFF. The V gene is TRBV7-2, the J gene TRBJ1-1, with unresolved D. This CDR3 spans 14 amino acids. Trimming left V 1 base short and J 11 bases short, with 17 bases between. Germline V gene sequence: CDR1 SGHTA, CDR2 FQGNSA.

The chain links TRBV5-1 to TRBJ2-7, with TRBD2 matching over 9 bases. The CDR3 is 16 amino acids. V was pared by 4 bases and J by 1 base, with 9 bases of the junction left unmatched. Germline CDR1 and CDR2: SGHRS and YFSETQ. The CDR3 nucleotides read TGCGCCAGCAGCAACGAGGTGGCGGGAGGGTCCTACGAGCAGTACTTC. Translating it yields CASSNEVAGGSYEQYF.

The gene calls are TRBV11-1 and TRBJ1-1; 7 nucleotides align to TRBD1. Germline CDR1 reads SGHAT; CDR2 reads FQDESV (reference sequence). The CDR3 is 14 amino acids. V lost 2 bases and J lost 4; bases outside the gene matches: 4. In DNA form, the CDR3 reads TGTGCCAGCAGCTTATTGACAGGGCCCACTGAAGCTTTCTTT. It codes for CASSLLTGPTEAFF.

The chain has TRBV18 and TRBJ1-4; 7 bases line up with TRBD1. This CDR3 contains 14 residues. With V trimmed by 2 bases and J by 4 bases, 1 base remained unmatched. Germline loops: CDR1 KGHSH, CDR2 LQKENI. CDR3 DNA: TGTGCCAGCTCACCAAGACAGGGTAATGAAAAACTGTTTTTT. Its translation: CASSPRQGNEKLFF.

The chain links TRBV7-6 to TRBJ2-5; TRBD1 might be the D (6 bases). Germline V gene data show CDR1 as SGHVS and CDR2 as FNYEAQ. The CDR3 is 16 amino acids. The V end lost 3 bases, the J end lost 0 bases, and 14 bases lay between the germline ends. The CDR3 sequence: CASSLGAQGYQETQYF. The CDR3 region has the DNA TGTGCCAGCAGCTTGGGAGCACAGGGATACCAAGAGACCCAGTACTTC.

The rearrangement joins TRBV19 to TRBJ2-3, with 11 bases identical to TRBD2. The CDR3 covers 17 residues. From germline, CDR1 is LNHDA and CDR2 SQIVND (reference sequence). With V trimmed by 1 base and J by 4 bases, 7 bases remained unmatched. The CDR3 is CASSIAASGGLADTQYF. In DNA form, the CDR3 reads TGTGCCAGTAGTATAGCGGCTAGCGGGGGGTTGGCAGATACGCAGTATTTT.

V usage is TRBV6-1 and J usage is TRBJ2-1, with no clear D. V lost 4 bases to trimming and J lost 4 bases, with 11 bases between them. The CDR3 length is 14 residues. CDR1 and CDR2 from the germline V gene are MNHNS and SASEGT. Here the CDR3 reads CASSVLTGYNEQFF. DNA for the CDR3: TGTGCCAGCAGTGTTCTCACTGGTTACAATGAGCAGTTCTTC.

CDR3 protein: CASGREGERAGELFF. For the CDR3, the DNA is TGTGCCAGCGGTCGAGAAGGGGAAAGGGCCGGGGAGCTGTTTTTT. The rearrangement joins TRBV2 to TRBJ2-2, with D possibly matching TRBD1 (5 bases). Germline lookup yields CDR1 SNHLY and CDR2 FYNNEI. V lost 8 bases, J lost 6 bases, and 19 bases lay in between. The CDR3 loop spans 15 amino acids.

The genes are TRBV6-6 and TRBJ2-6; TRBD1 is a possible D gene (5 bases). The germline CDR1 and CDR2 sequences are MNHNY and SVGAGI (reference sequence). Trimming cost V 7 bases and J 0 bases, with 7 bases left between them. This CDR3 contains 14 residues. CDR3 in DNA: TGTGCCAGCAAAGGGGACTCTGGGGCCAACGTCCTGACTTTC. Translation: CASKGDSGANVLTF.

This clone came up once. The rearrangement uses TRBV18 and TRBJ2-3; the match to TRBD1 covers 10 bases. This CDR3 is 14 amino acids long. Germline V gives CDR1 KGHSH, CDR2 LQKENI. The trim removed 3 bases at V and 4 bases at J, leaving 1 base unmatched. CDR3 amino acids: CASSPGQGADTQYF. In DNA form, the CDR3 reads TGTGCCAGCTCACCTGGACAGGGGGCAGATACGCAGTATTTT.

Comments on this clone: One junction end does not reproduce the germline sequence, and a read error may be involved. J is TRBJ2-2 and V is TRBV4-1; TRBD1 aligns across 12 bases. Germline assignment: CDR1 MGHRA and CDR2 YSYEKL. CDR3 length: 17 residues. CDR3 sequence: CASSQQRDRGRTRELFF. As DNA, the CDR3 is TGCGCCAGCAGCCAACAACGGGACAGGGGGCGCACCAGGGAGCTGTTTTTT.

This CDR3 is CASSILDRPRLPNYGYTF. Written as DNA, the CDR3 is TGTGCCAGTAGTATACTGGACAGGCCAAGGCTTCCTAACTATGGCTACACCTTC. The V gene is TRBV19, the J gene TRBJ1-2, with 7 bases that match TRBD1. Germline trimming cut 2 bases from V and 0 bases from J; bases unmatched to any gene: 12. Germline V gives CDR1 LNHDA, CDR2 SQIVND (reference sequence). The length of the CDR3 is 18 residues.

The chain has TRBV29-1 and TRBJ1-2, with D possibly TRBD1 on 5 matching bases. The V and J ends lost 3 bases and 4 bases respectively, with 9 bases between them. This CDR3 is built from 12 residues. From germline, CDR1 is SQVTM and CDR2 ANQGSEA. The CDR3 nucleotides are TGCAGCGTTGACAGGGAGGGCTATGGCTACACCTTC. As protein: CSVDREGYGYTF.

This sequence joins TRBV5-1 and TRBJ2-2; tentative D call: TRBD1 (6 bases). The CDR3 is 14 amino acids. Between the trimmed V and J ends, which lost 4 bases and 0 bases, there was a span of 7 bases. Germline V CDR1 and CDR2: SGHRS, YFSETQ. CDR3 loop: CASSDRSNTGELFF. The CDR3 nucleotides are TGCGCCAGCAGCGACAGGTCGAACACCGGGGAGCTGTTTTTT.

This clone was seen a handful of times. Written as DNA, the CDR3 is TGCGCCAGCAGCCCACCGGGACAGTACTATGGCTACACCTTC. This encodes CASSPPGQYYGYTF. The chain joins TRBV4-1 to TRBJ1-2, with 7 bases identical to TRBD1. This CDR3 is 14 amino acids long. Per germline, CDR1 MGHRA and CDR2 YSYEKL. V shed 4 bases, J shed 3 bases, and the junction held 5 bases outside the gene matches.

This chain uses TRBV11-3 with TRBJ1-5, with D perhaps TRBD1 (6 bases). V was trimmed by 1 base and J by 4 bases, leaving 17 bases between them. The CDR3 extends over 17 amino acids. Germline V gene sequence: CDR1 SGHNT, CDR2 YENEEA. The CDR3, as DNA: TGTGCCAGCAGCTTAGCTTTGGGGGGGCAAGGGAATCAGCCCCAGCATTTT. Protein product: CASSLALGGQGNQPQHF.

The CDR3 loop is CASSSGTGESISPLHF. CDR3 coding DNA: TGTGCCAGCAGCTCCGGAACAGGGGAGTCAATTTCACCCCTCCACTTT. The chain links TRBV5-6 to TRBJ1-6; TRBD1 matches at 7 bases. V gave up 3 bases and J gave up 9 bases; unmatched junction bases: 12. The CDR3 is 16 amino acids. Germline loops: CDR1 SGHDT, CDR2 YYEEEE.

V gene TRBV19 combines with J gene TRBJ1-5; no firm D call. CDR3 length: 15 residues. Trimming cost V 3 bases and J 9 bases, with 18 bases left between them. Germline V CDR1 and CDR2: LNHDA, SQIVND (reference sequence). The DNA for the CDR3 is TGTGCCAGTAGTATTCCGAGTACTGACATTCGGCCCCAGCATTTT. Its protein product is CASSIPSTDIRPQHF.

The chain carries TRBV6-7 and TRBJ2-7, with D unresolved. TRBV6-7 has ORF status, its function being uncertain. The CDR3 is 15 amino acids. The V and J ends lost 5 bases and 0 bases respectively, with 14 bases between them. The CDR3 DNA is TGTGCCAGCAGTCCCCCCGACAAACGCTCCTACGAGCAGTACTTC. Translating it yields CASSPPDKRSYEQYF.

The chain combines TRBV5-6 with TRBJ2-3, with 8 positions matching TRBD1. V dropped 3 bases and J dropped 5; count of bases not matched to a gene: 11. This CDR3 is built from 16 residues. In germline, CDR1 is SGHDT, CDR2 YYEEEE. CDR3 sequence (DNA): TGTGCCAGCAGCTCGATGAGGACAGGGATGGGAGATACGCAGTATTTT. It translates to CASSSMRTGMGDTQYF.

The chain uses TRBV19 and TRBJ2-5; D gene unclear. Trimming removed 3 bases from V and 0 bases from J, with 11 bases in between. Per the germline V gene, CDR1 is LNHDA and CDR2 is SQIVND (reference sequence). CDR3 size: 15 residues. This CDR3 reads CASSIMGSYQETQYF. CDR3 DNA sequence: TGTGCCAGTAGTATTATGGGCAGCTACCAAGAGACCCAGTACTTC. The variable domain in full, with the rest retrieved from reference TRBV19 and TRBJ2-5, is DGGITQSPKYLFRKEGQNVTLSCEQNLNHDAMYWYRQDPGQGLRLIYYSQIVNDFQKGDIAEGYSVSREKKESFPLTVTSAQKNPTAFYLCASSIMGSYQETQYFGPGTRLLVL.

J is TRBJ2-6 and V is TRBV4-3; 8 nucleotides align to TRBD2. J lost 0 bases, V lost 1 base, and 11 bases had no gene match. From germline, CDR1 is LGHNA and CDR2 YSLEER. This CDR3 contains 20 residues. The CDR3 loop reads CASSQGGGGTSRSGANVLTF. CDR3 bases: TGCGCCAGCAGCCAAGGGGGCGGGGGGACTTCTCGCTCTGGGGCCAACGTCCTGACTTTC.